This T cell receptor (beta chain) was recovered during a study of vaccination effects on CD4 cells after COVID-19. Study outcomes and limitations: Among infection- and vaccine-induced clones, marked clonal contraction occurred late after vaccination.

This table comes from immunoSEQ multiplex PCR, and its TCRdb copy is limited to in-frame clones, with some not included. The sample has tens of thousands of clones, about 70% seen once. There are 17 residues in the CDR3. Trimming removed 1 base from V and 4 bases from J, with 19 bases in between. The V gene's germline CDR1 is SEHNR and CDR2 FQNEAQ (reference sequence). ViraFEST assay sequencing came after antigen-specific CD4+ T cells were expanded with viral peptide pools. Following a roughly 11-day culture, CD4+ T cells were purified. Negative nucleocapsid antibody tests before and after vaccination confirmed no previous SARS-CoV-2 infection. Wells of around 2 million PBMC each were grown with 8.5 to 10 IU/ml IL-2 and roughly 9.2 ug/ml peptides. This clone has just one count. What it binds is unknown.

This chain connects TRBV7-9 to TRBJ2-5, with a weak D call TRBD2 (5 bases). This specimen consisted of CD4+ T cells from PBMCs cultured with HCoV-229E spike peptides, obtained before COVID-19 vaccination. The sequence was obtained from a human donor who received a COVID-19 vaccine. Here the CDR3 DNA reads TGTGCCAGCAGCTTAGTTGTCGCACTCCGAGCGGCAGAGACCCAGTACTTC. Its translation is CASSLVVALRAAETQYF. Using reference TRBV7-9 and TRBJ2-5 for the parts outside the CDR3, the full variable domain is DTGVSQNPRHKITKRGQNVTFRCDPISEHNRLYWYRQTLGQGPEFLTYFQNEAQLEKSRLLSDRFSAERPKGSFSTLEIQRTEQGDSAMYLCASSLVVALRAAETQYFGPGTRLLVL.